The source of this TCR beta chain is a study of T cells in Graves' hyperthyroidism and ophthalmopathy. This clonotype was counted only a few times. Ophthalmopathy patients had moderate-to-severe active disease, CAS ≥3, NOSPECS ≥4, and disease duration under 3 months. Diagnostic assessment was based on clinical symptoms, serum thyroxine and TRAb, thyroid ultrasound and orbital computed tomography. Amplification targeted TCR beta CDR3 regions from RNA transcripts. First-round RT-PCR of the TCR CDR3 relied on the HTBI primer set. MiXCR, applied by TCRdb to the multiplex PCR reads, yields one record per CDR3 protein. The repertoire has around 690,000 distinct CDR3 sequences, 20% to 25% of them found once; the top ten carry about 34%. What was sequenced was blood. This clonotype originated in a man under 40 with Graves' ophthalmopathy.

Here the CDR3 reads CASSPGTTVDTQYF. CDR3 DNA: TGTGCCAGCTCACCGGGGACTACGGTAGATACGCAGTATTTT. The rearrangement joins TRBV18 to TRBJ2-3; TRBD2 matches 7 bases. Germline CDR1 KGHSH, CDR2 LQKENI. Losses at the gene ends were 3 bases for V and 5 bases for J; bases not matched to a gene: 5. The CDR3 spans 14 residues.